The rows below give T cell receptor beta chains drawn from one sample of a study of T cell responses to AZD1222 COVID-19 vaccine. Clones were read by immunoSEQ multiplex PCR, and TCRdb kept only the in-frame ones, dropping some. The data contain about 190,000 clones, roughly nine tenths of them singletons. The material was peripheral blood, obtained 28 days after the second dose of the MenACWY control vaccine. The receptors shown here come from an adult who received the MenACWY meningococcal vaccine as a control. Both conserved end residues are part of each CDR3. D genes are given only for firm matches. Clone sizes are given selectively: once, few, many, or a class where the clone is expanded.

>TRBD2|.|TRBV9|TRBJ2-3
CASSVSLAGVPDTQYF
TGTGCCAGCAGCGTCTCGTTAGCGGGAGTCCCAGATACGCAGTATTTT
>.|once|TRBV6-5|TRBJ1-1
CASRAGDTEAFF
TGTGCCAGCAGGGCAGGGGACACTGAAGCTTTCTTT
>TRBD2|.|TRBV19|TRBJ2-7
CASSITSGIYEQYF
TGTGCCAGTAGTATAACTAGCGGGATCTACGAGCAGTACTTC
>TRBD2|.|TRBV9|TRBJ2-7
CASSVELAGSDEQYF
TGTGCCAGCAGCGTAGAACTAGCGGGCTCGGACGAGCAGTACTTC
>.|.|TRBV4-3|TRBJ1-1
CASSQDPGNTEAFF
TGCGCCAGCAGCCAAGATCCAGGCAACACTGAAGCTTTCTTT
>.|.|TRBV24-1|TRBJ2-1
CATSDPTSMTRSEQFF
TGTGCCACCAGTGATCCCACCTCTATGACACGGAGTGAGCAGTTCTTC
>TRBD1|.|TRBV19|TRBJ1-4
CASNPTGGATNEKLFF
TGTGCCAGTAACCCGACAGGGGGCGCGACTAATGAAAAACTGTTTTTT
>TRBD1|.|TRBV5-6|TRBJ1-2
CASSLGPTGYGYTF
TGTGCCAGCAGCTTGGGTCCGACAGGGTACGGCTACACCTTC
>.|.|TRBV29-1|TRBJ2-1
CSALREDEQFF
TGCAGCGCTCTAAGGGAGGATGAGCAGTTCTTC
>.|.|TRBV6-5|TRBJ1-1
CASTPQGVTEAFF
TGTGCCAGCACCCCCCAGGGAGTCACTGAAGCTTTCTTT
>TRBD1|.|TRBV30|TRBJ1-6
CAWISGQGLNSPLHF
TGTGCCTGGATATCGGGACAGGGGTTGAATTCACCCCTCCACTTT
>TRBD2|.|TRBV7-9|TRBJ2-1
CASSRAPAGVYNEQFF
TGTGCCAGCAGCCGAGCCCCAGCGGGAGTTTACAATGAGCAGTTCTTC
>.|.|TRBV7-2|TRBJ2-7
CATSDLSSYEQYF
TGTGCCACCTCGGATCTAAGCTCCTACGAGCAGTACTTC
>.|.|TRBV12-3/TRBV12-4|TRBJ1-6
CASSRDPLPLHF
TGTGCCAGCAGTCGGGACCCCCTCCCCCTCCACTTT
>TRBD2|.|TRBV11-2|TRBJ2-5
CASSYPGLAGRRGQYF
TGTGCCAGCAGCTACCCGGGACTAGCGGGCCGCAGGGGCCAGTACTTC
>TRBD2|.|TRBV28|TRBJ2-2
CASSTQVRRERKDGELFF
TGTGCCAGCAGTACCCAAGTCAGGCGGGAGAGAAAGGACGGGGAGCTGTTTTTT
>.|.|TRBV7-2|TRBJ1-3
CASSLGGRGSGNTIYF
TGTGCCAGCAGCTTAGGAGGCCGAGGGAGTGGAAACACCATATATTTT
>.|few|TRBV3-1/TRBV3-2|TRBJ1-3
CASSQPSGNTIYF
TGTGCCAGCAGCCAACCCTCTGGAAACACCATATATTTT
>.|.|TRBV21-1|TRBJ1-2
CASSLKGTGANYGYTF
TGTGCCAGCAGCCTAAAGGGGACAGGTGCTAACTATGGCTACACCTTC
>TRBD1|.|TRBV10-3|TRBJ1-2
CAISRDRIYGYTF
TGTGCCATCAGCCGGGACAGGATCTATGGCTACACCTTC